These T cell receptor beta chains were read from a single sample in a study of memory CD8 T cells in hepatitis C reinfection. Here immunoSEQ multiplex PCR was the method, and the copy in TCRdb shows in-frame clones only, minus some. The repertoire holds some 40,000 clones, 88% seen once, with roughly 1.2% in the top ten. The sample consisted of naive CD8+ T cells sorted from blood. These receptors were collected from a man between 18 and 29 years old with hepatitis C virus infection. CDR3s include the opening cysteine and the closing phenylalanine or tryptophan. A D gene is named only where the DNA matches it firmly. Not all rows give a size; the values are once, few, many and, for expanded clones, a class.

J gene: TRBJ2-5
clone size: NA
D gene: NA
CDR3 length: 15
V gene: TRBV13
CDR3 protein: CASSPLGLAQETQYF
CDR3 DNA: TGTGCCAGCAGCCCTCTCGGACTGGCTCAAGAGACCCAGTACTTC

J gene: TRBJ2-2
clone size: NA
D gene: NA
CDR3 length: 16
V gene: TRBV27
CDR3 protein: CASSLLVGVSAGELFF
CDR3 DNA: TGTGCCAGCAGTCTACTAGTTGGTGTGTCTGCCGGGGAGCTGTTTTTT

J gene: TRBJ1-2
clone size: once
D gene: NA
CDR3 length: 15
V gene: TRBV27
CDR3 protein: CASSLSGGNLYGYTF
CDR3 DNA: TGTGCCAGCAGTTTATCGGGGGGGAACCTCTATGGCTACACCTTC

J gene: TRBJ1-2
clone size: few
D gene: NA
CDR3 length: 16
V gene: TRBV4-3
CDR3 protein: CASSQDPGDGFYGYTF
CDR3 DNA: TGCGCCAGCAGCCAAGATCCGGGGGACGGATTCTATGGCTACACCTTC

J gene: TRBJ2-5
clone size: NA
D gene: NA
CDR3 length: 14
V gene: TRBV9
CDR3 protein: CASSVDILQETQYF
CDR3 DNA: TGTGCCAGCAGCGTCGATATCCTACAGGAGACCCAGTACTTC

J gene: TRBJ2-2
clone size: NA
D gene: TRBD1
CDR3 length: 16
V gene: TRBV4-1
CDR3 protein: CASSQDGGQGAGELFF
CDR3 DNA: TGCGCCAGCAGCCAAGATGGGGGACAGGGGGCTGGGGAGCTGTTTTTT

J gene: TRBJ2-1
clone size: once
D gene: TRBD2
CDR3 length: 19
V gene: TRBV11-2
CDR3 protein: CASSLLGYGGSPSYNEQFF
CDR3 DNA: TGTGCCAGCAGCTTACTGGGGTACGGCGGGAGCCCCTCCTACAATGAGCAGTTCTTC

J gene: TRBJ2-1
clone size: NA
D gene: NA
CDR3 length: 17
V gene: TRBV13
CDR3 protein: CASSLRAGGGLHNEQFF
CDR3 DNA: TGTGCCAGCAGCTTAAGGGCAGGTGGGGGCCTCCACAATGAGCAGTTCTTC

J gene: TRBJ2-3
clone size: NA
D gene: TRBD1
CDR3 length: 15
V gene: TRBV18
CDR3 protein: CASSPGTGSTDTQYF
CDR3 DNA: TGTGCCAGCTCCCCCGGGACAGGGAGCACAGATACGCAGTATTTT

J gene: TRBJ2-7
clone size: NA
D gene: NA
CDR3 length: 13
V gene: TRBV28
CDR3 protein: CASTHKSSYEQYF
CDR3 DNA: TGTGCCAGCACCCATAAATCCTCCTACGAGCAGTACTTC

J gene: TRBJ2-3
clone size: NA
D gene: TRBD1
CDR3 length: 16
V gene: TRBV7-2
CDR3 protein: CASSLPGQLAADTQYF
CDR3 DNA: TGTGCCAGCAGCTTACCGGGACAGCTAGCAGCAGATACGCAGTATTTT

J gene: TRBJ1-5
clone size: NA
D gene: NA
CDR3 length: 12
V gene: TRBV6-5
CDR3 protein: CASTSGGQPQHF
CDR3 DNA: TGTGCCAGCACCTCCGGCGGTCAGCCCCAGCATTTT

J gene: TRBJ2-1
clone size: NA
D gene: TRBD2
CDR3 length: 14
V gene: TRBV19
CDR3 protein: CASRRLAGRNEQFF
CDR3 DNA: TGTGCCAGTAGAAGACTAGCGGGTCGAAATGAGCAGTTCTTC

J gene: TRBJ2-7
clone size: once
D gene: TRBD2
CDR3 length: 15
V gene: TRBV7-2
CDR3 protein: CASSPTSGRAYEQYF
CDR3 DNA: TGTGCCAGCAGCCCTACTAGCGGGAGGGCTTACGAGCAGTACTTC

J gene: TRBJ1-1
clone size: few
D gene: NA
CDR3 length: 16
V gene: TRBV5-4
CDR3 protein: CASSSGRDYMNTEAFF
CDR3 DNA: TGTGCCAGCAGCTCCGGGAGAGATTACATGAACACTGAAGCTTTCTTT

J gene: TRBJ2-7
clone size: NA
D gene: NA
CDR3 length: 18
V gene: TRBV28
CDR3 protein: CASSFRSGGSRDSYEQYF
CDR3 DNA: TGTGCCAGCAGTTTTCGCTCAGGAGGGTCTCGGGACTCCTACGAGCAGTACTTC

J gene: TRBJ1-4
clone size: NA
D gene: NA
CDR3 length: 14
V gene: TRBV4-1
CDR3 protein: CASSQDQGGEKLFF
CDR3 DNA: TGCGCCAGCAGCCAAGATCAGGGAGGCGAAAAACTGTTTTTT

J gene: TRBJ2-2
clone size: NA
D gene: NA
CDR3 length: 13
V gene: TRBV28
CDR3 protein: CASSSGANGELFF
CDR3 DNA: TGTGCCAGCAGCTCAGGGGCTAACGGGGAGCTGTTTTTT

J gene: TRBJ1-2
clone size: once
D gene: NA
CDR3 length: 12
V gene: TRBV2
CDR3 protein: CASRSSTSGYTF
CDR3 DNA: TGTGCCAGCAGGTCCTCGACATCTGGCTACACCTTC

J gene: TRBJ2-1
clone size: NA
D gene: TRBD2
CDR3 length: 15
V gene: TRBV4-3
CDR3 protein: CASSPGLAGGNEQFF
CDR3 DNA: TGCGCCAGCAGCCCGGGACTAGCGGGGGGCAATGAGCAGTTCTTC

J gene: TRBJ1-1
clone size: NA
D gene: NA
CDR3 length: 13
V gene: TRBV6-5
CDR3 protein: CASSFDTYTEAFF
CDR3 DNA: TGTGCCAGCAGTTTCGACACTTACACTGAAGCTTTCTTT

J gene: TRBJ2-7
clone size: NA
D gene: TRBD1
CDR3 length: 14
V gene: TRBV5-1
CDR3 protein: CASSLVTGGYEQYF
CDR3 DNA: TGCGCCAGCAGCTTGGTTACAGGGGGCTACGAGCAGTACTTC

J gene: TRBJ2-3
clone size: NA
D gene: NA
CDR3 length: 14
V gene: TRBV28
CDR3 protein: CASSFGGSTDTQYF
CDR3 DNA: TGTGCCAGCAGTTTTGGCGGGAGCACAGATACGCAGTATTTT

J gene: TRBJ2-1
clone size: NA
D gene: NA
CDR3 length: 14
V gene: TRBV4-1
CDR3 protein: CASSQVRGADEQFF
CDR3 DNA: TGCGCCAGCAGCCAAGTCAGGGGGGCGGATGAGCAGTTCTTC

J gene: TRBJ2-1
clone size: NA
D gene: NA
CDR3 length: 12
V gene: TRBV27
CDR3 protein: CASSYGYNEQFF
CDR3 DNA: TGTGCCAGCAGTTACGGCTACAATGAGCAGTTCTTC

J gene: TRBJ2-7
clone size: few
D gene: TRBD1
CDR3 length: 14
V gene: TRBV7-8
CDR3 protein: CASSVGTGDYEQYF
CDR3 DNA: TGTGCCAGCAGCGTCGGGACAGGGGACTACGAGCAGTACTTC

J gene: TRBJ1-3
clone size: NA
D gene: NA
CDR3 length: 15
V gene: TRBV28
CDR3 protein: CASSLTGRGGNTIYF
CDR3 DNA: TGTGCCAGCAGTTTAACCGGGAGGGGAGGAAACACCATATATTTT

J gene: TRBJ1-2
clone size: NA
D gene: NA
CDR3 length: 12
V gene: TRBV7-9
CDR3 protein: CASSLEHYGYTF
CDR3 DNA: TGTGCCAGCAGCTTAGAGCATTATGGCTACACCTTC

J gene: TRBJ1-1
clone size: few
D gene: NA
CDR3 length: 13
V gene: TRBV6-1
CDR3 protein: CASRQTPNTEAFF
CDR3 DNA: TGTGCCAGCAGGCAGACACCGAACACTGAAGCTTTCTTT

J gene: TRBJ1-5
clone size: NA
D gene: NA
CDR3 length: 15
V gene: TRBV7-9
CDR3 protein: CASSPLDSQDQPQHF
CDR3 DNA: TGTGCCAGCAGCCCCCTGGACAGCCAAGATCAGCCCCAGCATTTT

J gene: TRBJ2-3
clone size: NA
D gene: TRBD2
CDR3 length: 16
V gene: TRBV28
CDR3 protein: CASSLFEEREGDTQYF
CDR3 DNA: TGTGCCAGCAGTTTATTCGAGGAGCGGGAGGGAGATACGCAGTATTTT

J gene: TRBJ2-3
clone size: NA
D gene: TRBD1
CDR3 length: 14
V gene: TRBV19
CDR3 protein: CATEDRTSPDTQYF
CDR3 DNA: TGTGCCACCGAGGACAGGACCAGCCCAGATACGCAGTATTTT

J gene: TRBJ1-1
clone size: NA
D gene: NA
CDR3 length: 14
V gene: TRBV19
CDR3 protein: CASSIGAQYTEAFF
CDR3 DNA: TGTGCCAGTAGTATTGGGGCCCAGTACACTGAAGCTTTCTTT

J gene: TRBJ2-3
clone size: NA
D gene: NA
CDR3 length: 15
V gene: TRBV28
CDR3 protein: CASRLTWDFTDTQYF
CDR3 DNA: TGTGCCAGCAGGCTAACTTGGGACTTCACAGATACGCAGTATTTT

J gene: TRBJ2-7
clone size: NA
D gene: TRBD1
CDR3 length: 15
V gene: TRBV19
CDR3 protein: CASSPGQGATYEQYF
CDR3 DNA: TGTGCCAGTAGTCCCGGACAGGGGGCAACCTACGAGCAGTACTTC

J gene: TRBJ1-3
clone size: NA
D gene: TRBD1
CDR3 length: 15
V gene: TRBV28
CDR3 protein: CASSRDRGPGNTIYF
CDR3 DNA: TGTGCCAGCAGTCGCGACAGGGGGCCCGGAAACACCATATATTTT

J gene: TRBJ1-6
clone size: NA
D gene: NA
CDR3 length: 13
V gene: TRBV7-9
CDR3 protein: CASSPDSYSTLHF
CDR3 DNA: TGTGCCAGCAGCCCTGACAGCTATAGCACCCTCCACTTT

J gene: TRBJ1-1
clone size: NA
D gene: TRBD1
CDR3 length: 17
V gene: TRBV7-2
CDR3 protein: CASSYRQGLHLNTEAFF
CDR3 DNA: TGTGCCAGCAGCTACAGACAGGGGCTTCATCTGAACACTGAAGCTTTCTTT

J gene: TRBJ1-1
clone size: NA
D gene: NA
CDR3 length: 14
V gene: TRBV27
CDR3 protein: CASSLAATRAEAFF
CDR3 DNA: TGTGCCAGCAGTTTGGCGGCCACCAGGGCTGAAGCTTTCTTT

J gene: TRBJ2-5
clone size: NA
D gene: TRBD2
CDR3 length: 15
V gene: TRBV4-1
CDR3 protein: CASSQEGLVAETQYF
CDR3 DNA: TGCGCCAGCAGCCAAGAGGGACTAGTCGCGGAGACCCAGTACTTC

J gene: TRBJ2-7
clone size: NA
D gene: TRBD2
CDR3 length: 16
V gene: TRBV2
CDR3 protein: CASSEGLAGALYEQYF
CDR3 DNA: TGTGCCAGCAGTGAAGGCCTAGCGGGAGCTTTGTACGAGCAGTACTTC

J gene: TRBJ2-1
clone size: NA
D gene: NA
CDR3 length: 15
V gene: TRBV11-2
CDR3 protein: CASSSPDRPYNEQFF
CDR3 DNA: TGTGCCAGCAGCTCCCCAGACAGACCATACAATGAGCAGTTCTTC

J gene: TRBJ2-7
clone size: NA
D gene: NA
CDR3 length: 14
V gene: TRBV28
CDR3 protein: CASSPDGYSYEQYF
CDR3 DNA: TGTGCCAGCAGCCCAGACGGGTACTCCTACGAGCAGTACTTC

J gene: TRBJ1-4
clone size: NA
D gene: NA
CDR3 length: 16
V gene: TRBV5-1
CDR3 protein: CASSLARGATNEKLFF
CDR3 DNA: TGCGCCAGCAGCTTGGCTCGGGGGGCCACTAATGAAAAACTGTTTTTT

J gene: TRBJ2-1
clone size: NA
D gene: TRBD2
CDR3 length: 15
V gene: TRBV27
CDR3 protein: CASSSRLAGQDEQFF
CDR3 DNA: TGTGCCAGCAGTTCCCGACTAGCGGGTCAAGATGAGCAGTTCTTC

J gene: TRBJ2-7
clone size: NA
D gene: NA
CDR3 length: 12
V gene: TRBV28
CDR3 protein: CASSPFSDEQYF
CDR3 DNA: TGTGCCAGCAGTCCCTTTAGTGACGAGCAGTACTTC

J gene: TRBJ2-7
clone size: NA
D gene: TRBD2
CDR3 length: 15
V gene: TRBV5-8
CDR3 protein: CASSLVLAGGHEQYF
CDR3 DNA: TGTGCCAGCAGCTTAGTGCTAGCGGGAGGACACGAGCAGTACTTC

J gene: TRBJ2-7
clone size: NA
D gene: TRBD2
CDR3 length: 15
V gene: TRBV4-1
CDR3 protein: CASSSRLAETYEQYF
CDR3 DNA: TGCGCCAGCAGCTCCCGACTAGCGGAAACATACGAGCAGTACTTC

J gene: TRBJ2-7
clone size: NA
D gene: TRBD1
CDR3 length: 15
V gene: TRBV12-5
CDR3 protein: CASGGRGGGFYEQYF
CDR3 DNA: TGTGCTAGTGGGGGGAGAGGGGGCGGTTTCTACGAGCAGTACTTC

J gene: TRBJ2-7
clone size: NA
D gene: NA
CDR3 length: 15
V gene: TRBV15
CDR3 protein: CATSRDEGRDYEQYF
CDR3 DNA: TGTGCCACCAGCAGAGACGAGGGAAGGGACTACGAGCAGTACTTC

J gene: TRBJ2-1
clone size: NA
D gene: TRBD2
CDR3 length: 16
V gene: TRBV29-1
CDR3 protein: CSVEATSVSSYNEQFF
CDR3 DNA: TGCAGCGTTGAGGCGACTAGCGTGAGCTCCTACAATGAGCAGTTCTTC

J gene: TRBJ2-1
clone size: NA
D gene: TRBD2
CDR3 length: 17
V gene: TRBV27
CDR3 protein: CASSSLGLAGKYNEQFF
CDR3 DNA: TGTGCCAGCAGTTCCTTAGGACTAGCGGGGAAATACAATGAGCAGTTCTTC

J gene: TRBJ1-1
clone size: NA
D gene: NA
CDR3 length: 13
V gene: TRBV11-2
CDR3 protein: CASSLAINTEAFF
CDR3 DNA: TGTGCCAGCAGCTTAGCCATCAACACTGAAGCTTTCTTT

J gene: TRBJ2-1
clone size: NA
D gene: TRBD1
CDR3 length: 17
V gene: TRBV15
CDR3 protein: CATSPPPGTVTNNEQFF
CDR3 DNA: TGTGCCACCAGCCCCCCTCCTGGGACAGTGACTAACAATGAGCAGTTCTTC